This TCR beta chain appears in the sequencing data of a study of T cell clonality in common variable immunodeficiency (dated by TCRdb to between 2014 and 2017). Beyond this particular receptor, the publication reports: Healthy controls shared more TCRbeta clones with each other than CVID subjects shared among themselves (p < 0.0001). TCRbeta clonality was higher in CVID subjects than in healthy controls (t-test p = 0.018), and the increase was most characteristic of about a third of subjects. CVID TCRbeta sequences reportedly showed fewer deletions and N-nucleotide insertions and lacked highly modified clones with 13 or more V deletions. Although equal DNA input was used, an average of about 80,000 unique sequences per sample was obtained for controls, compared with approximately 32,000 for CVID samples. Correlations of repertoire features with clinical complications were constrained by heterogeneity among patients within the CVID cohort. The authors noted that sequencing repertoires of T cell subpopulations would be needed to clarify what caused the increased clonality in CVID.

V lost 5 bases and J lost 8 bases, and the count of bases not matched to a germline gene is 6. The cysteine opens and the phenylalanine closes a CDR3 of 13 amino acids. The CDR3 was read in part: 30 bases, with the frame set at base 1. CDR1 SGHTA and CDR2 FQGNSA are derived from the germline V gene. Equivalent amounts of genomic DNA from CVID and control samples were used as sequencing input. For every sample, a 60 bp segment covering the rearranged TCRbeta CDR3 region was amplified and then sequenced. TCRbeta amplification used the immunoSEQ assay, a bias-corrected multiplex PCR with high-throughput sequencing. The original pipeline was this. Each unique nucleotide sequence was treated as a clone and annotated with V, D and J genes, copy number and frequency. Sequences were labeled productive if in frame, and non-productive if out of frame or containing stop codons. As previously described, clonality was computed from Shannon's entropy. Mean CDR3 Kyte-Doolittle hydropathy was derived from the predicted amino acid sequences of productive clones. Hierarchical clustering of scaled V gene usage was performed with the R hclust function using Manhattan distance and complete linkage. Sharing of clones by CDR3 amino acid sequence was evaluated by resampling 12 repertoires per group over 100 rounds. The repertoires were searched for some 70 published EBV-specific TCRbeta sequences and 200 to 300 published CMV-specific TCRbeta sequences. After a couple of CVID samples that produced fewer than 10,000 sequences were dropped from the analysis, some 43 CVID repertoires remained. TCRdb obtained this table from immuneACCESS and retained in-frame rearrangements with V and J assigned. These tables miss some clones; where compared with another copy, unresolved V genes account for less than half of the shortfall, and the remainder is unexplained. V and J calls and clone size follow that table, whereas D and trimming were derived from the DNA. This sample contains roughly 34,000 clones, none of which is a singleton. The ten most abundant clones make up 6.7% of the sample.

Standard criteria were used to diagnose CVID, namely serum IgG, IgA and/or IgM reduced below the normal range together with specific antibody deficiency. A total of 44 subjects (approximately 15 female and approximately 30 male; age range about 8 to 65 years, mean age around 41) were included in the CVID group. Both CVID patients and healthy controls were predominantly of Caucasian heritage. At the time of study participation, every CVID subject had been on replacement immunoglobulin therapy for one year or longer. No CVID subject was ill or taking immunomodulatory or immunosuppressive medication when blood was collected. From each donor, about 5 to 8 ml of heparinized peripheral whole blood was collected. Genomic DNA from adults with common variable immune deficiency (CVID) and from healthy adult controls was used for sequencing of TCRbeta CDR3 repertoires. Diluted blood was density-centrifuged over Hypaque 1077 or Ficoll-Paque to isolate peripheral blood mononuclear cells. Unsorted mononuclear cells served as the source of genomic DNA, which was extracted either by Qiagen column purification or by a centrifugation-based method.

In the case of this clone: Its specific antigen is unknown. The read terminates 3 residues before the CDR3 end, so the remaining end is supplied by the germline J gene.

The sample was peripheral blood mononuclear cells. The sequence was collected from a human donor with common variable immunodeficiency. Rearrangement joined TRBV7-2 to TRBJ2-1; TRBD2 agrees with 7 junctional bases. The part of the CDR3 DNA that was read is TGTGCCAGCAGCAAGACTAGCTTCTATGAG. It codes for CASSKTSFYE. The CDR3, in full, reads CASSKTSFYEQFF.